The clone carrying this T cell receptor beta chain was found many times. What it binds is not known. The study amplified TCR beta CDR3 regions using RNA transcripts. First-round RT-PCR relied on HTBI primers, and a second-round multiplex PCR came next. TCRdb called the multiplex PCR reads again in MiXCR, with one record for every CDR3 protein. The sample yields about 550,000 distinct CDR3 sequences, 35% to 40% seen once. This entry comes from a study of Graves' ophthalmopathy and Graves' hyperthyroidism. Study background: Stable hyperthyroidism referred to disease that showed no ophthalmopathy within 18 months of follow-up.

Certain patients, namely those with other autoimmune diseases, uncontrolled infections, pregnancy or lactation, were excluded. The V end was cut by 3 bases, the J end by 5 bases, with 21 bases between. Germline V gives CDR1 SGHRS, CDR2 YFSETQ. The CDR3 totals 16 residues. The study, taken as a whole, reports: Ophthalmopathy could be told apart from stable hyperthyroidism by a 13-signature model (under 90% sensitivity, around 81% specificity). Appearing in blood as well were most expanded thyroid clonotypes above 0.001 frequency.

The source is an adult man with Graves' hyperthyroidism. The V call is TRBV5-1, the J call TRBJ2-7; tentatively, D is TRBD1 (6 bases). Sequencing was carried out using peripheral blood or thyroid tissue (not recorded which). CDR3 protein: CASSSERPNRAHEQYF. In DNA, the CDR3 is TGCGCCAGCAGCTCCGAACGGCCAAACAGGGCCCACGAGCAGTACTTC.